One and the same sample provided the 29 T cell receptor beta chains below, sequenced in a study of tumor and adjacent non-tumor tissue in lung cancer. The library came from three nested PCR rounds adapted from ARM-PCR protocols. TCRdb used MiXCR to reprocess the multiplex PCR reads, holding one entry per CDR3 protein. This sample has 77,000 or so distinct CDR3 sequences, with roughly 80% found just once. The template was RNA from unsorted bulk tissue. Specimen: lung tumor tissue. The receptors originated from a woman in her forties or fifties with non-small cell lung cancer.

CDR3 amino acids: CASSLASGTANTEAFF. CDR3 bases: TGTGCCAGCAGCTTGGCCTCCGGGACAGCGAACACTGAAGCTTTCTTT. The chain uses TRBV5-6 and TRBJ1-1; 7 bases match TRBD1. The CDR3 spans 16 residues. The V and J ends lost 0 bases and 1 base, in that order; junction bases with no gene match: 6. The V gene's germline CDR1 is SGHDT and CDR2 YYEEEE.

With respect to this clonotype: The CDR3 does not end in the conserved phenylalanine or tryptophan, so this is likely a read error. The chain combines TRBV5-1 with TRBJ2-7; the D gene is possibly TRBD2 (5 bases). There are 12 residues in the CDR3. Germline V gene sequence: CDR1 SGHRS, CDR2 YFSETQ. CDR3 nucleotide sequence: TGCGCCAACAGCTTATTGGGAGACGAGCAGTACTTG. It codes for CANSLLGDEQYL.

Comments on this clonotype: One end of the junction is discordant with germline, which a read error may explain. The chain has TRBV28 and TRBJ2-7, with D possibly matching TRBD2 (5 bases). There are 15 residues in the CDR3. The germline V gene encodes CDR1 MDHEN and CDR2 SYDVKM. The CDR3 nucleotides read TGCGCCAGCAGACTCGACGGGGTAGGGTTGAGCGAGCAGTACTTC. This sequence encodes CASRLDGVGLSEQYF.

As regards this clonotype: At one end, the junction sequence differs from germline, possibly due to a read error. The genes are TRBV10-3 and TRBJ2-7, with D unresolved. CDR3 size: 14 residues. Germline V gene sequence: CDR1 ENHRY, CDR2 SYGVKD. The CDR3 DNA reads TGTGTCATCAGTGATACAGCTAGACGCTACAAGCAGTACTTC. Translation gives CVISDTARRYKQYF.

This clonotype was observed many times. This chain joins TRBV10-3 and TRBJ2-1, with 9 bases identical to TRBD2. Germline V gene lookup returns CDR1 ENHRY and CDR2 SYGVKD. The CDR3 runs to 15 residues. V trimming: 6 bases; J trimming: 5 bases; junction bases outside the gene matches: 8. In DNA, the CDR3 is TGTGCCATCAGCCCTATAGCGGGAGCGAACAATGAGCAGTTCTTC. Translating it yields CAISPIAGANNEQFF.

With regard to this clonotype: The conserved final phenylalanine or tryptophan is absent from the CDR3, which likely points to a read error. The DNA is omitted, as the CDR3 cannot be located on it reliably, and the CDR3 follows TCRdb's listing. This sequence joins TRBV6-1 and TRBJ2-2. The CDR3 length equals 16 residues, ends included. Germline-derived CDR1 and CDR2 are MNHNS and SASEGT. This CDR3 is CASSASRTVYTGEVFV.

Regarding this clonotype: The CDR3 does not end in the conserved phenylalanine or tryptophan, so this is likely a read error. The V and J genes are TRBV6-5 and TRBJ2-5; perhaps TRBD2 as D (7 bases). V gave up 5 bases and J gave up 11 bases, with 21 bases separating them. From germline, CDR1 is MNHEY and CDR2 SVGAGI. The CDR3 spans 14 residues. The chain's CDR3 is CASSGWDLGGTQYI. The CDR3 DNA reads as TGTGCCAGCAGTGGATGGGACTTGGGAGGGACACAGTACATC.

As for this clonotype: Since the CDR3 does not end with the conserved phenylalanine or tryptophan, this likely comes from a read error. It is unclear where the CDR3 begins or ends on the DNA, so no DNA is shown, and the CDR3 is as TCRdb lists it. The CDR3 spells CTSSYSRGAHEAFI. The chain has TRBV6-5 and TRBJ1-1; the tabulated D call, TRBD1, remains unverified against the DNA. The CDR3 spans 14 residues, counting both ends. The germline V gene has CDR1 MNHEY and CDR2 SVGAGI.

Comment on this clonotype: A much larger clone lies a single base off, so this may be a read error. This chain connects TRBV28 to TRBJ2-7; D ambiguous. The J call may not be correct, given that the DNA end is closer to TRBJ2-1. From germline, CDR1 is MDHEN and CDR2 SYDVKM. This CDR3 comprises 14 residues. CDR3 region: CASSLLIRPYEQFF. The CDR3 nucleotides are TGTGCCAGCAGTTTATTGATCCGCCCCTACGAGCAGTTCTTC.

Details on this clonotype: An end of the junction does not agree with germline; a read error may underlie this. The chain employs TRBV24-1 and TRBJ2-2, with D maybe TRBD1 (6 bases). The CDR3 runs 14 residues. Germline CDR1 KGHDR, CDR2 SFDVKD. This CDR3 is CVTSDNRDTGEPFF. CDR3 DNA sequence: TGTGTCACCAGTGACAACAGGGACACCGGGGAGCCGTTTTTT.

This clonotype was detected a few times. This may be a read error, as it is one base from a much larger clone. The V gene is TRBV7-9, the J gene TRBJ1-1; D not certain. CDR1 SEHNR and CDR2 FQNEAQ come from the germline V gene (reference sequence). This CDR3 has 14 residues. With 8 bases removed from V and 1 base from J, the gap between germline ends came to 14 bases. The CDR3 reads CASGYSTRNTEAFF. The CDR3 bases are TGTGCCAGCGGCTACTCCACGAGGAACACTGAAGCTTTCTTT.

This clonotype was counted many times. V usage is TRBV5-1 and J usage is TRBJ2-2; 10 bases fit TRBD2. After removal of 0 bases from V and 5 bases from J, the junction contained 4 bases not matched to a gene. Germline V CDR1 and CDR2: SGHRS, YFSETQ. This CDR3 is 16 amino acids long. CDR3 sequence: CASSLVLAGATGELFF. DNA of the CDR3: TGCGCCAGCAGCTTGGTTCTAGCGGGAGCGACCGGGGAGCTGTTTTTT.

On this clonotype: The junction and the germline gene differ at one end; a read error may be behind it. The chain links TRBV11-3 to TRBJ2-4, with 7 positions matching TRBD1. Germline lookup yields CDR1 SGHNT and CDR2 YENEEA. The CDR3 contains 14 residues. CDR3 protein: CANSPRGEGGILYF. The DNA for the CDR3 is TGTGCCAACAGCCCAAGAGGGGAAGGGGGCATTCTGTACTTC.

To note about this clonotype: The junction does not match germline at one end; this may be a read error. The V call is TRBV11-2, the J call TRBJ2-1; weak D call: TRBD2 (6 bases). CDR1 SGHAT and CDR2 FQNNGV come from the germline V gene. The length of the CDR3 is 14 residues. The CDR3 protein is CASSFNRECGELFF. The CDR3, as DNA: TGTGCCAGCAGCTTCAATCGGGAGTGTGGTGAGCTGTTCTTC.

The chain employs TRBV7-8 and TRBJ1-5; 8 bases map to TRBD1. The J call may not be correct, given that the DNA end is closer to TRBJ2-3. The CDR3 spans 16 residues. The germline CDR1 and CDR2 sequences are SGHVS and FQNEAQ. The CDR3 DNA is TGTGCCAGCATCTCCTACGACAGGGGTTTCAATCAGCCTCAGTATTTT. As protein: CASISYDRGFNQPQYF.

This clonotype has just one count. This chain links TRBV5-1 with TRBJ2-3; 8 bases align to TRBD2. V shed 0 bases and J 5 bases; nucleotides not matched to a gene: 11. Germline values: CDR1 SGHRS, CDR2 YFSETQ. CDR3 length: 17 residues. The CDR3 nucleotides are TGCGCCAGCAGCTTGGGGACGGGCAAGAGCGGGAGAGATACGCAGTATTTT. Amino acids: CASSLGTGKSGRDTQYF.

As to this clonotype: A read error may explain this, as a much larger clone is one base away. V and J are TRBV10-1 and TRBJ2-7, with 7 bases identical to TRBD1. V gave up 6 bases and J gave up 5 bases; unmatched junction bases: 13. CDR1 and CDR2 (germline): WNHNN, SYGVQD (reference sequence). The CDR3 spans 15 residues. The CDR3 region is CASSDNRDSTNEQYF. Here the CDR3 DNA reads TGCGCCAGCAGCGATAACCGGGACAGTACCAACGAGCAGTACTTC.

This clonotype came up once. As DNA, the CDR3 is TGTGCCAGCAGCTTAGTAAACGCGATGTACGAGCAGTACTTC. Translation: CASSLVNAMYEQYF. This chain connects TRBV11-2 to TRBJ2-7; D not certain. The V gene lost 1 base and the J gene lost 4 bases, with 11 bases spanning the gap. The CDR3 length is 14 residues. CDR1 and CDR2 from the germline V gene are SGHAT and FQNNGV.

About this clonotype: A junction boundary mismatches the germline segment, possibly from a read error. The rearrangement uses TRBV28 and TRBJ2-7; 8 bases agree with TRBD1. The length of the CDR3 is 16 residues. Germline V CDR1 and CDR2: MDHEN, SYDVKM. The CDR3 is CVSSLAGQGGPYEQYF. The CDR3 DNA follows: TGTGTCAGCAGTTTAGCTGGACAGGGTGGACCATACGAGCAGTACTTC. The variable domain in full, with the rest retrieved from reference TRBV28 and TRBJ2-7, is DVKVTQSSRYLVKRTGEKVFLECVQDMDHENMFWYRQDPGLGLRLIYFSYDVKMKEKGDIPEGYSVSREKKERFSLILESASTNQTSMYLCVSSLAGQGGPYEQYFGPGTRLTVT.

Points on this clonotype: The final CDR3 position lacks the conserved phenylalanine or tryptophan, pointing to a likely read error. This rearrangement joins TRBV11-3 to TRBJ2-7, with D unclear. Germline V gives CDR1 SGHNT, CDR2 YENEEA. CDR3 length: 13 residues. The CDR3 nucleotides read TGTGCCAACAGCTTGAGGAGAGGCTACGAGCAGTACATC. Its protein product is CANSLRRGYEQYI.

This clonotype was found a few times. A read error may account for a junction end that differs from germline. The chain combines TRBV4-1 with TRBJ2-7, with D possibly being TRBD1 (5 bases). This CDR3 spans 13 amino acids. Germline CDR1 reads MGHRA; CDR2 reads YSYEKL. The CDR3 protein is CASGQESRDEQYF. CDR3 DNA sequence: TGCGCCAGCGGCCAAGAGTCCAGGGATGAGCAATACTTC.

Points on this clonotype: This may arise from a read error, as a much more abundant clone is one base away. The chain employs TRBV20-1 and TRBJ2-3; TRBD2 agrees at 7 bases. The CDR3 contains 16 residues. The germline V gene encodes CDR1 DFQATT and CDR2 SNEGSKA (reference sequence). The CDR3 DNA is TGCAGTGCTAGAGATATTTGGAAGCGGGGCACAGATACGCTGTATTTT. It codes for CSARDIWKRGTDTLYF.

The V call is TRBV29-1, the J call TRBJ2-1; D is undetermined. The CDR3 spans 13 residues. Per germline, CDR1 SQVTM and CDR2 ANQGSEA. V was trimmed by 4 bases and J by 8 bases, leaving 15 bases between them. CDR3 bases: TGCAGCGTTGTGGCAGCCCTATACGATGAGCAGTTCTTC. This gives the protein CSVVAALYDEQFF.

Comment on this clonotype: One junction end disagrees with the germline gene, perhaps due to a read error. V is TRBV20-1 and J is TRBJ2-6; TRBD1 matches at 7 bases. This CDR3 contains 18 residues. The germline V gene has CDR1 DFQATT and CDR2 SNEGSKA (reference sequence). CDR3 residues: CSAGRDSFSSSEANVLTF. The CDR3 bases are TGCAGCGCTGGCAGGGACAGCTTCTCTTCCTCTGAGGCCAACGTCCTGACTTTC.

For this clonotype: An end of the junction does not agree with germline; a read error may underlie this. This chain connects TRBV11-2 to TRBJ2-7; 9 positions match TRBD1. Germline V gives CDR1 SGHAT, CDR2 FQNNGV. There are 16 residues in the CDR3. The CDR3 region has the DNA TGTACCGGCAGCCAGGGACAGGGAGAGTTCTCCTATGAGCAGTACTTC. Protein sequence: CTGSQGQGEFSYEQYF.

The chain is built from TRBV6-1 and TRBJ1-2; TRBD1 aligns across 7 bases. This CDR3 is built from 12 residues. The germline V gene has CDR1 MNHNS and CDR2 SASEGT. The chain's CDR3 is CPGRQGDGGYTF. The CDR3 region has the DNA TGTCCCGGCAGACAGGGAGATGGTGGCTACACCTTC.

About this clonotype: This CDR3 is missing its conserved last phenylalanine or tryptophan, likely due to a read error. The chain links TRBV6-6 to TRBJ2-3, with D possibly matching TRBD1 (6 bases). The CDR3 runs to 14 residues. Germline V gene lookup returns CDR1 MNHNY and CDR2 SVGAGI (reference sequence). Deletions cut 9 bases from V and 2 bases from J, with 15 bases between. The CDR3, as DNA: TGTGCCAGTAGCGCCCAGGGACACACAGATACGCAGTATTTA. Its protein is CASSAQGHTDTQYL.

Concerning this clonotype: A much more abundant neighbour one base away suggests this may be a read error. The chain couples TRBV20-1 to TRBJ2-3, with 8 positions matching TRBD2. Germline V gene lookup returns CDR1 DFQATT and CDR2 SNEGSKA (reference sequence). This CDR3 is 12 amino acids long. CDR3 bases: TGCAGCGCGGGACTAGGCACAGATACGCAGTATTTT. Residues: CSAGLGTDTQYF.

Concerning this clonotype itself: No conserved phenylalanine or tryptophan ends this CDR3, so it is likely a read error. The DNA is omitted, as the CDR3 cannot be located on it reliably, and the CDR3 follows TCRdb's listing. V gene TRBV6-1 combines with J gene TRBJ2-7; TRBD2 reflects the table's D call only, with no check against the DNA. The CDR3 length equals 15 residues, ends included. Germline V gene sequence: CDR1 MNHNS, CDR2 SASEGT. The CDR3 here is CASEDGTSGNYEQYL.